This TCR beta chain was recorded in a study of T cell responses to AZD1222 COVID-19 vaccine. Points from the study as a whole: Spike-specific TCR breadth and depth were elevated following two AZD1222 doses. Females made up more of the donors, who were largely white British, and clonal diversity may have come out too low. CD4 TCRs covered the whole spike, strongest at regions 160-218 and 743-854.

Germline V gene data show CDR1 as MNHNY and CDR2 as SVGAGI (reference sequence). The length of the CDR3 is 16 residues. As regards this clone: Antigen unknown. The junction does not match germline at one end; this may be a read error.

Data came from immunoSEQ multiplex PCR; TCRdb stores just in-frame clones and leaves some out. This table holds 90,000 to 100,000 clones, approximately 87% found once. This sequence originates from an adult in good health. V gene TRBV6-6 combines with J gene TRBJ1-1; D not resolved. This sample comprised peripheral blood, obtained on day 0 of AZD1222 vaccination. The CDR3 DNA reads as TGTGCCAGCAATTACTCGAGAGCAGGCGTGAACACTGAAGCTTTCTTT. Its translation is CASNYSRAGVNTEAFF.